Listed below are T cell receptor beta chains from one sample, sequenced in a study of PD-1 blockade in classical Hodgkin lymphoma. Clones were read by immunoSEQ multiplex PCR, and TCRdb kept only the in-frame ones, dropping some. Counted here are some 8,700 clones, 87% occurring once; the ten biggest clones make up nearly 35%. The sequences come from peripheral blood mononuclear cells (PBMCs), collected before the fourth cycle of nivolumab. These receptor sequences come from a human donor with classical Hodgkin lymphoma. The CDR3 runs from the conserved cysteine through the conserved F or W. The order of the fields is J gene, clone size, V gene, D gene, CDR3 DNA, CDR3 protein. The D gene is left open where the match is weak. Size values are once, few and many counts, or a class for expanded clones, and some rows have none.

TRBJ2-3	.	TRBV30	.	TGTGCCTGGAGTGTTCAGGCAGATACGCAGTATTTT	CAWSVQADTQYF
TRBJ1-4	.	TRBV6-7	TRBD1	TGTGCCAGCAGTTACTCAAACAGGGGCGATGAAAAACTGTTTTTT	CASSYSNRGDEKLFF
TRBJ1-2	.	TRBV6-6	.	TGTGCCAGCAGCCACCGGGGCTATGGCTACACCTTC	CASSHRGYGYTF
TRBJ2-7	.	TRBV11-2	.	TGTGCCAGCAGCCCCGGGACACACCTCTCCTACGAGCAGTACTTC	CASSPGTHLSYEQYF
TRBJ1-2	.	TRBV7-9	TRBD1	TGTGCCAGCAGCTTAGGGGACAGGGCCGCGAACTATGGCTACACCTTC	CASSLGDRAANYGYTF
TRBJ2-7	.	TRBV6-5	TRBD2	TGTGCCAGCAGTCGAGGGACTAGCGGGATTTACGAGCAGTACTTC	CASSRGTSGIYEQYF
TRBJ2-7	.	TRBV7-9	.	TGTGCCAGCACCCTCCGGGATTCCTACGAGCAGTACTTC	CASTLRDSYEQYF
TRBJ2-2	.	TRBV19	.	TGTGCCTCCCAGGAGGGGTTCGGGGAGCTGTTTTTT	CASQEGFGELFF
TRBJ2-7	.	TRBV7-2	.	TGTGCCAGCAGCCCCGCGGCCCCTTCCTACGAGCAGTACTTC	CASSPAAPSYEQYF
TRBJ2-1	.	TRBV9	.	TGTGCCAGCAGCGGGGCCTACAATGAGCAGTTCTTC	CASSGAYNEQFF
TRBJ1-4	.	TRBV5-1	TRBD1	TGCGCCAGCAGCGGACAGGGTGGGACTAATGAAAAACTGTTTTTT	CASSGQGGTNEKLFF
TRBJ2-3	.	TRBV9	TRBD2	TGTGCCAGCAGCGTAGTGGGGGGGACAGATACGCAGTATTTT	CASSVVGGTDTQYF
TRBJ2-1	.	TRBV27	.	TGTGCCAGCAGTTTAGGGACTGGCTCCTACAATGAGCAGTTCTTC	CASSLGTGSYNEQFF
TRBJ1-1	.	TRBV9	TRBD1	TGTGCCAGCAGCGTAGCAGGGGGGGGTGTGGGCACTGAAGCTTTCTTT	CASSVAGGGVGTEAFF
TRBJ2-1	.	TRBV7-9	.	TGTGCCAGCAGCCGCGAGTTCGGTTCTGAGCAGTTCTTC	CASSREFGSEQFF
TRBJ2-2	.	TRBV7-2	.	TGTGCCAGCAGCCCGCAAACCCCCAGGGTCGCGAACACCGGGGAGCTGTTTTTT	CASSPQTPRVANTGELFF
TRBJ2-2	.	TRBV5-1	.	TGCGCCAGCAGCATCCGGACCTCAACCGGGGAGCTGTTTTTT	CASSIRTSTGELFF
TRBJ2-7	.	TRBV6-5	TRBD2	TGTGCCAGCAGTTACGGACTAGCGGGGGCCTACGAGCAGTACTTC	CASSYGLAGAYEQYF
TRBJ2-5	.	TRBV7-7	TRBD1	TGTGCCAGCAGCTCAGGACAGGGGGTGGGCCGGGAGACCCAGTACTTC	CASSSGQGVGRETQYF
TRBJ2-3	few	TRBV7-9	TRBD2	TGTGCCAGCAGCTTAGGTTGGGCTAGCGGGCCGACTAGCACAGATACGCAGTATTTT	CASSLGWASGPTSTDTQYF
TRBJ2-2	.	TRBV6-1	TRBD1	TGTGCCAGCAGTGGGCGACAGGGTTATACCGGGGAGCTGTTTTTT	CASSGRQGYTGELFF
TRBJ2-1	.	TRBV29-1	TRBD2	TGCAGCGTTGAGCCACTAGCGGGAGGAAGTTATGAGCAGTTCTTC	CSVEPLAGGSYEQFF
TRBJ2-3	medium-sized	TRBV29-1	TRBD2	TGCAGCGTGGGGACTAGGAGCACAGATACGCAGTATTTT	CSVGTRSTDTQYF
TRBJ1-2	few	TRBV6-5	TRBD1	TGTGCCAGCAGTGTATCAGGGGGCTATGGCTACACCTTC	CASSVSGGYGYTF
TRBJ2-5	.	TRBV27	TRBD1	TGTGCCAGCAGTTCCCCGGGACAGGGACGAGAGACCCAGTACTTC	CASSSPGQGRETQYF
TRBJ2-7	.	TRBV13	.	TGTGCCAGCAGTACACCGGGGGAGCGGGACAAGTACTTC	CASSTPGERDKYF
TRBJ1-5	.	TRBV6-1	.	TGTGCCAGCAGTGAAGATTTCGGATTTTATAGCAATCAGCCCCAGCATTTT	CASSEDFGFYSNQPQHF
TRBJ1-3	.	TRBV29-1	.	TGCAGCGTTGATTACTCAGGGGCTGGAAACACCATATATTTT	CSVDYSGAGNTIYF
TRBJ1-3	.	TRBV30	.	TGTGCCTGGAGAGACAGGACCTTTAGAGGAAACACCATATATTTT	CAWRDRTFRGNTIYF
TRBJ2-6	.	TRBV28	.	TGTGCCAGCAGTTCAACAGGGTCTGGGGCCAACGTCCTGACTTTC	CASSSTGSGANVLTF
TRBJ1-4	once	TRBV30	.	TGTGCCTGGAGTCTTCCGCGCATTAATGAAAAACTGTTTTTT	CAWSLPRINEKLFF